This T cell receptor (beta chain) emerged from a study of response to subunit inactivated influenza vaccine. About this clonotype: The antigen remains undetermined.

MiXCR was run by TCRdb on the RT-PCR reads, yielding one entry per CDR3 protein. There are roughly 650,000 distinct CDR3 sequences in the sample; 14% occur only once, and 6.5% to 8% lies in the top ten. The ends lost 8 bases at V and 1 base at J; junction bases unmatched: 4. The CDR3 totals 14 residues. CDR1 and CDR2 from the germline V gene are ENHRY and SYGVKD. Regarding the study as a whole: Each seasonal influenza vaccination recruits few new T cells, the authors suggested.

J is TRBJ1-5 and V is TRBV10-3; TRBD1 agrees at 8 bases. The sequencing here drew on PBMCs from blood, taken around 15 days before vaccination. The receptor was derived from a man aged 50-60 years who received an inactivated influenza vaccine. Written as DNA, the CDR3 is TGTGCCATCGCGAGGACAGGGAGCAATCAGCCCCAGCATTTT. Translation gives CAIARTGSNQPQHF.